This T cell receptor (beta chain) was captured in a study of shared clonotypes between healthy human individuals. Study in general: Each donor had three CD4 naive, three CD4 memory, two CD8 naive and one CD8 memory plate.

Sequencing was performed with immunoSEQ multiplex PCR; in TCRdb, only in-frame clones are kept and a portion is missing. This table holds hundreds of thousands of clones, around 79% found once. Trimming pared 0 bases from V and 6 bases from J, leaving 9 bases between. Germline CDR1 and CDR2: SGHNT and YYREEE (reference sequence). The CDR3 loop spans 13 amino acids. Naive CD45RA+ and memory CD45RA-negative subsets were split from CD4+ cells. The TCR sequence derives from a man under 40 in good health. The sample was memory CD4+ T cells sorted from blood. Noted subset: CD45RA-negative fraction. J is TRBJ1-2 and V is TRBV5-4; possibly TRBD1 for D (6 bases). CDR3 DNA sequence: TGTGCCAGCAGCTTGGACAGGGTTAATGGCTACACCTTC. It specifies CASSLDRVNGYTF. Drawing the rest from reference TRBV5-4 and TRBJ1-2, the complete variable domain is ETGVTQSPTHLIKTRGQQVTLRCSSQSGHNTVSWYQQALGQGPQFIFQYYREEENGRGNFPPRFSGLQFPNYSSELNVNALELDDSALYLCASSLDRVNGYTFGSGTRLTVV.